The 20 T cell receptor beta chains presented below share a single source sample, sequenced in a study of technical replicates of blood from several donors. The assay was immunoSEQ multiplex PCR, and TCRdb's table has in-frame clones only and misses some. The table shows approximately 100,000 clones, with nearly 96% occurring only once. Sequences were obtained from T cells isolated from PBMCs. These receptors came from a human donor in good health.

This clone has just one count. The chain links TRBV19 to TRBJ2-7, with 8 bases that match TRBD2. The junction had 5 bases not matched to a gene; V was cut back by 1 base and J by 0 bases. This CDR3 has 16 amino acids. Per germline, CDR1 LNHDA and CDR2 SQIVND (reference sequence). CDR3 sequence: CASSIGGSGISYEQYF. CDR3 in DNA: TGTGCCAGTAGTATAGGTGGTAGCGGGATCTCCTACGAGCAGTACTTC.

The chain uses TRBV18 and TRBJ1-6; tentative D call: TRBD1 (6 bases). The CDR3 totals 17 residues. V shed 3 bases and J shed 8 bases, with 20 bases lying between them. Looked up from germline, CDR1 is KGHSH and CDR2 is LQKENI. CDR3 region: CASSPLGGSRSDSPLHF. CDR3 in DNA: TGTGCCAGCTCACCCCTTGGGGGCAGCCGATCCGATTCACCCCTCCACTTT.

The chain is built from TRBV6-5 and TRBJ2-5, with a tentative D call TRBD1 (6 bases). Germline V gene data show CDR1 as MNHEY and CDR2 as SVGAGI. Trimming removed 2 bases at V and 2 bases at J, with 9 bases between. The CDR3 has 14 amino acids. CDR3 nucleotide sequence: TGTGCCAGCAGTTACAGACAGGTGCAAGAGACCCAGTACTTC. Its translation: CASSYRQVQETQYF.

This clone was counted between two and nine times. V gene TRBV25-1 combines with J gene TRBJ2-1; no definite D call. This CDR3 comprises 14 residues. Trimming pared 3 bases from V and 6 bases from J, leaving 12 bases between. Germline V CDR1 and CDR2: MGHDK, SYGVNS. CDR3 bases: TGTGCCAGCAGTGACCTCTCAGGTGCCAATGAGCAGTTCTTC. It codes for CASSDLSGANEQFF. The entire variable domain, with the rest obtained from reference TRBV25-1 and TRBJ2-1, is as follows: EADIYQTPRYLVIGTGKKITLECSQTMGHDKMYWYQQDPGMELHLIHYSYGVNSTEKGDLSSESTVSRIRTEHFPLTLESARPSHTSQYLCASSDLSGANEQFFGPGTRLTVL.

This rearrangement joins TRBV21-1 to TRBJ1-6; the table's D call TRBD1 went unverified against the DNA. TRBV21-1 is a listed pseudogene. This CDR3 is 17 amino acids long. The CDR3 spells CASSKVPGQYEGSPLHF. Written as DNA, the CDR3 is TGTGCCAGCAGCAAAGTCCCCGGACAGTATGAGGGGTCACCCCTCCACTTT.

A single count supports this clone. The V gene is TRBV11-3, the J gene TRBJ2-7; 9 bases match TRBD1. V was clipped by 5 bases and J by 3 bases; unmatched bases: 8. This CDR3 spans 15 amino acids. Germline V gene sequence: CDR1 SGHNT, CDR2 YENEEA. For the CDR3, the DNA is TGTGCCAGCAGCCCCGGGACAGGGTCTGGCTACGAGCAGTACTTC. Residues: CASSPGTGSGYEQYF.

This clone has a handful of counts. V is TRBV7-6 and J is TRBJ2-7, with D perhaps matching TRBD1 (7 bases). The CDR3 has 13 amino acids. Germline values: CDR1 SGHVS, CDR2 FNYEAQ. Trimming shortened V by 5 bases and J by 7 bases, and 15 bases separated the two germline ends. The CDR3 spells CASSPTGAGEQYF. CDR3 in DNA: TGTGCCAGCAGCCCTACAGGGGCGGGGGAGCAGTACTTC.

The gene calls are TRBV4-2 and TRBJ2-3, with 11 bases identical to TRBD2. CDR1 is LGHNA, CDR2 YNFKEQ, per germline. CDR3 size: 16 residues. V shed 3 bases and J 7 bases; nucleotides not matched to a gene: 9. The DNA for the CDR3 is TGTGCCAGCAGCCAGGAGCTAGCGGGGGGAAGGTATACGCAGTATTTT. Translating gives CASSQELAGGRYTQYF.

The CDR3 coding sequence is TGTGCCAGCAGATCAGGGACAGCGAGCTCTGGAAACACCATATATTTT. Translating gives CASRSGTASSGNTIYF. The chain couples TRBV28 to TRBJ1-3; 7 bases fit TRBD1. Germline loops: CDR1 MDHEN, CDR2 SYDVKM. V shed 6 bases and J 0 bases; nucleotides not matched to a gene: 8. There are 16 residues in the CDR3.

This chain links TRBV27 with TRBJ1-5; 7 bases align to TRBD1. J gave up 3 bases and V 6 bases, and 8 bases lay outside the gene matches. The germline V gene has CDR1 MNHEY and CDR2 SMNVEV (reference sequence). The CDR3 spans 15 residues. The DNA for the CDR3 is TGTGCCAGCAGAGAAGAGGGACAGCTCAATCAGCCCCAGCATTTT. Amino acids: CASREEGQLNQPQHF.

V usage is TRBV4-1 and J usage is TRBJ2-7, with D possibly matching TRBD1 (5 bases). Trimming stripped 3 bases from V and 5 bases from J, with 17 bases between. The CDR3 loop spans 15 amino acids. Germline loops: CDR1 MGHRA, CDR2 YSYEKL. The CDR3 loop is CASSQTQGFIHEQYF. The CDR3 DNA follows: TGCGCCAGCAGCCAGACGCAGGGTTTTATCCACGAGCAGTACTTC.

The chain joins TRBV30 to TRBJ2-7; D is ambiguous. Trimming cost V 1 base and J 3 bases, with 4 bases left between them. The CDR3 length is 11 residues. Germline-derived CDR1 and CDR2 are GTSNPN and SVGIG (reference sequence). The CDR3 DNA reads TGTGCCTGGAGTGACAACTACGAGCAGTACTTC. Residues: CAWSDNYEQYF.

This chain joins TRBV5-1 and TRBJ2-3; 7 nucleotides agree with TRBD2. The CDR3 has 16 residues. The germline gives CDR1 SGHRS, CDR2 YFSETQ. The V segment lost 4 bases and the J segment 6 bases; nucleotides outside the gene matches: 14. The CDR3 sequence is CASSGPQGTIYDTQYF. CDR3 bases: TGCGCCAGCAGCGGGCCCCAAGGGACTATATACGATACGCAGTATTTT.

The chain carries TRBV7-9 and TRBJ2-1; 7 nucleotides align to TRBD2. Germline V gene lookup returns CDR1 SEHNR and CDR2 FQNEAQ (reference sequence). This CDR3 has 16 amino acids. The junction had 11 bases not matched to a gene; V was cut back by 3 bases and J by 6 bases. The CDR3 sequence: CASSFIVAGAVNEQFF. The CDR3 DNA sequence: TGTGCCAGCAGCTTTATTGTGGCGGGAGCGGTCAATGAGCAGTTCTTC.

The J gene is TRBJ2-1, the V gene TRBV4-1, with D perhaps TRBD2 (6 bases). Trimming shortened V by 1 base and J by 7 bases, and 17 bases separated the two germline ends. The CDR3 has 16 residues. Per germline, CDR1 MGHRA and CDR2 YSYEKL. The CDR3 sequence: CASSQVYSRAGNEQFF. CDR3 DNA: TGCGCCAGCAGCCAAGTTTATAGCAGGGCGGGGAATGAGCAGTTCTTC.

This clone showed up just once. The CDR3 protein is CAISNPTPTALRGYTF. CDR3 nucleotide sequence: TGTGCCATCAGTAATCCCACCCCGACGGCCCTGAGGGGCTACACCTTC. This chain connects TRBV10-3 to TRBJ1-2, with no clear D. Germline CDR1 ENHRY, CDR2 SYGVKD. The CDR3 runs to 16 residues. V shed 5 bases and J shed 8 bases, with 24 bases lying between them.

The chain recombines TRBV10-3 with TRBJ1-1; D remains unclear. The CDR3 covers 14 residues. Germline CDR1 is ENHRY and CDR2 is SYGVKD. V was pared by 6 bases and J by 6 bases, with 17 bases between. The CDR3 loop reads CAIRSGQSNAEAFF. Written as DNA, the CDR3 is TGTGCCATCAGGAGTGGGCAATCTAACGCTGAAGCTTTCTTT.

The chain carries TRBV4-2 and TRBJ2-3; no clear D. Trimming took off 2 bases at V and 0 bases at J, with 12 bases between the two ends. The germline V gene encodes CDR1 LGHNA and CDR2 YNFKEQ. The CDR3 extends over 16 amino acids. DNA for the CDR3: TGTGCCAGCAGCCAACATCATGGTGCGAGCACAGATACGCAGTATTTT. Translation: CASSQHHGASTDTQYF.

V is TRBV7-2 and J is TRBJ2-5, with D possibly matching TRBD1 (6 bases). The V gene lost 5 bases and the J gene lost 10 bases, with 17 bases spanning the gap. CDR1 and CDR2 from the germline V gene are SGHTA and FQGNSA. The CDR3 length is 13 residues. CDR3 amino acids: CASSPMVAGVQYF. The CDR3 DNA reads TGTGCCAGCAGCCCTATGGTGGCAGGGGTCCAGTACTTC.

This chain links TRBV6-5 with TRBJ2-3; D unresolved. The germline CDR1 and CDR2 sequences are MNHEY and SVGAGI. The CDR3 spans 14 residues. V lost 5 bases to trimming and J lost 6 bases, with 15 bases between them. The CDR3 coding sequence is TGTGCCAGCAGTACCCGACCCCTGCGGGATACGCAGTATTTT. It is translated as CASSTRPLRDTQYF.